These 25 T cell receptor beta chains came from one sample sequenced in a study of identical twins. Via MiXCR, TCRdb re-called the 5' RACE reads, giving one row per CDR3 protein. This table holds approximately 500,000 distinct CDR3 sequences, approximately 25% found once. This sample was shared with a second study, whose subject was T cells expressing NK-cell markers.

Sequenced: CD4+ T cells sorted from blood. Receptor source: a woman between 18 and 29 years old in good health.

V is TRBV3-1 and J is TRBJ2-3, with 8 nucleotides matching TRBD2. Germline lookup yields CDR1 LGHDT and CDR2 YNNKEL (reference sequence). The CDR3 sequence is 17 residues long. The trim removed 5 bases at V and 5 bases at J, leaving 15 bases unmatched. The CDR3 DNA reads TGTGCCAGCAGCGCGGTGGGGCCCCTAGCGGGTCTAGATACGCAGTATTTT. Protein product: CASSAVGPLAGLDTQYF.

This chain links TRBV7-8 with TRBJ2-7, with 10 bases fitting TRBD2. The germline V gene has CDR1 SGHVS and CDR2 FQNEAQ. The CDR3 covers 14 residues. V lost 3 bases and J lost 5; bases outside the gene matches: 4. The CDR3 loop is CASSFTSGIHEQYF. CDR3 in DNA: TGTGCCAGCAGCTTTACTAGCGGGATCCACGAGCAGTACTTC.

This clonotype has a handful of counts. This chain links TRBV29-1 with TRBJ2-3, with unresolved D. Looked up from germline, CDR1 is SQVTM and CDR2 is ANQGSEA. There are 13 residues in the CDR3. Trimming took off 4 bases at V and 2 bases at J, with 10 bases between the two ends. The CDR3 DNA follows: TGCAGCGTTGGCCAGTCCTCCACAGATACGCAGTATTTT. Protein sequence: CSVGQSSTDTQYF.

This clonotype was counted only a few times. The V gene is TRBV7-2, the J gene TRBJ2-3; TRBD2 might be the D (5 bases). Germline loops: CDR1 SGHTA, CDR2 FQGNSA. This CDR3 contains 13 residues. The V end was cut by 5 bases, the J end by 6 bases, with 12 bases between. The CDR3 loop reads CASSRTSPDTQYF. DNA for the CDR3: TGTGCCAGCAGCCGCACTAGTCCGGATACGCAGTATTTT.

The chain joins TRBV13 to TRBJ2-3; D may be TRBD2 (6 bases). V was shortened by 3 bases and J by 1 base, with 11 bases between the two germline ends. CDR1 and CDR2 (germline): PRHDT, FYEKMQ (reference sequence). The CDR3 extends over 15 amino acids. The CDR3 sequence is CASSFGGKGTDTQYF. CDR3 DNA sequence: TGTGCCAGCAGCTTCGGCGGGAAAGGCACAGATACGCAGTATTTT.

The J gene is TRBJ2-7, the V gene TRBV20-1; possibly TRBD2 for D (5 bases). Germline CDR1 and CDR2: DFQATT and SNEGSKA (reference sequence). V shed 3 bases and J shed 3 bases, with 12 bases lying between them. This CDR3 has 13 amino acids. CDR3 in DNA: TGCAGTGCTAGCGGACTCTACCACTACGAGCAGTACTTC. Encoded protein: CSASGLYHYEQYF.

This clonotype appeared a few times. The chain joins TRBV4-3 to TRBJ2-5; D perhaps matches TRBD2 (5 bases). Germline-derived CDR1 and CDR2 are LGHNA and YSLEER. V was pared by 4 bases and J by 2 bases, with 11 bases between. CDR3 length: 14 amino acids. In nucleotides, the CDR3 is TGCGCCAGCAGCCGCTGGGAGACTCAAGAGACCCAGTACTTC. Translated, it gives CASSRWETQETQYF.

This clonotype was observed a handful of times. The genes are TRBV30 and TRBJ2-7, with D tentatively TRBD1 (5 bases). Germline CDR1 reads GTSNPN; CDR2 reads SVGIG (reference sequence). Trimming stripped 2 bases from V and 0 bases from J, with 8 bases between. CDR3 length: 13 amino acids. The chain's CDR3 is CAWSRQNSYEQYF. DNA for the CDR3: TGTGCCTGGAGTAGACAGAACTCCTACGAGCAGTACTTC.

The chain recombines TRBV2 with TRBJ2-1; D may be TRBD1 (6 bases). The ends were cut back, 7 bases at V and 10 bases at J, with 14 bases in the middle. CDR1 is SNHLY and CDR2 is FYNNEI in the germline V gene. The CDR3 loop spans 12 amino acids. CDR3 protein: CASIRGLSEQFF. DNA of the CDR3: TGTGCCAGCATTAGGGGGTTAAGCGAGCAGTTCTTC.

Only a few counts were recorded for this clonotype. The V call is TRBV12-3 or TRBV12-4, the J call TRBJ2-5; D possibly matches TRBD1 or TRBD2 (5 bases each). The CDR3 loop spans 15 amino acids. The V end was cut by 8 bases, the J end by 7 bases, with 23 bases between. The CDR3 sequence is CASFSTGTAAGTQYF. The CDR3 DNA reads as TGTGCCAGCTTTTCGACCGGGACGGCCGCCGGGACCCAGTACTTC.

V gene TRBV20-1 combines with J gene TRBJ2-1; D perhaps matches TRBD2 (5 bases). Germline V CDR1 and CDR2: DFQATT, SNEGSKA (reference sequence). This CDR3 comprises 16 residues. V was cut by 1 base and J by 6 bases, with 19 bases left in between. The CDR3 spells CSARGRRAPQFNEQFF. In DNA, the CDR3 is TGCAGTGCTAGAGGCAGGCGGGCCCCGCAATTCAATGAGCAGTTCTTC.

This clonotype was counted between two and nine times. The chain employs TRBV9 and TRBJ2-5; the match to TRBD2 covers 7 bases. The J segment lost 5 bases and the V segment lost 1 base, leaving 8 bases of the junction unmatched. This CDR3 spans 15 amino acids. Germline lookup yields CDR1 SGDLS and CDR2 YYNGEE. CDR3 DNA: TGTGCCAGCAGCGTATCCAGCGGGGAATTTGAGACCCAGTACTTC. Translated, it gives CASSVSSGEFETQYF.

This clonotype appeared a few times. The rearrangement uses TRBV20-1 and TRBJ2-5; 9 bases line up with TRBD2. Germline values: CDR1 DFQATT, CDR2 SNEGSKA (reference sequence). This CDR3 has 14 amino acids. J lost 3 bases, V lost 5 bases, and 7 bases had no gene match. CDR3 amino acids: CSALPGLAKETQYF. In DNA, the CDR3 is TGCAGTGCTTTACCGGGACTAGCAAAAGAGACCCAGTACTTC.

A few counts support this clonotype. CDR3 sequence: CASSETQRGEQFF. The CDR3 bases are TGTGCCAGCAGTGAGACTCAGAGGGGTGAGCAGTTCTTC. The rearrangement joins TRBV12-3 or TRBV12-4 to TRBJ2-1; D tentatively reads TRBD1 or TRBD2 (5 bases each). V lost 5 bases and J lost 9, with 14 bases in between. CDR3 size: 13 residues.

V and J are TRBV6-5 and TRBJ2-7; D remains unclear. The CDR3 is 15 amino acids. Trimming stripped 0 bases from V and 5 bases from J, with 14 bases between. Germline V gene data show CDR1 as MNHEY and CDR2 as SVGAGI. The CDR3 DNA sequence: TGTGCCAGCAGTTACTCTAGGCGGTCCATACACGAGCAGTACTTC. Residues: CASSYSRRSIHEQYF.

This chain joins TRBV3-1 and TRBJ2-3; 7 positions agree with TRBD2. There are 14 residues in the CDR3. Germline V gene sequence: CDR1 LGHDT, CDR2 YNNKEL (reference sequence). Trimming cost V 3 bases and J 1 base; bases outside gene matches: 1. The CDR3 coding sequence is TGTGCCAGCAGCCACCGGGAGGGCACAGATACGCAGTATTTT. It yields the protein CASSHREGTDTQYF.

This chain links TRBV29-1 with TRBJ1-1; 7 bases are shared with TRBD1. V was pared by 5 bases and J by 1 base, with 4 bases of the junction left unmatched. The CDR3 spans 13 residues. Germline V gene data show CDR1 as SQVTM and CDR2 as ANQGSEA. The CDR3 loop is CSVSRTGNTEAFF. CDR3 in DNA: TGCAGCGTTTCCCGGACAGGGAACACTGAAGCTTTCTTT.

The chain links TRBV6-4 to TRBJ2-3; possibly TRBD1 for D (6 bases). Looked up from germline, CDR1 is MRHNA and CDR2 is SNTAGT. This CDR3 is built from 15 residues. V was clipped by 0 bases and J by 5 bases, with 12 bases between them. In nucleotides, the CDR3 is TGTGCCAGCAGTGACTCTCTGCAGGGGCGAGATACGCAGTATTTT. It is translated as CASSDSLQGRDTQYF.

The chain employs TRBV2 and TRBJ2-2; D may be TRBD1 (5 bases). This CDR3 is 15 amino acids long. From germline, CDR1 is SNHLY and CDR2 FYNNEI. V gave up 3 bases and J gave up 7 bases, with 15 bases separating them. The CDR3 DNA follows: TGTGCCAGCAGTGAGCTTAGGGGCTACGGCGGGGAGCTGTTTTTT. Its translation: CASSELRGYGGELFF.

This clonotype showed up just a few times. This sequence joins TRBV12-3 or TRBV12-4 and TRBJ1-1, with no clear D. V was shortened by 6 bases and J by 2 bases, with 13 bases between the two germline ends. This CDR3 contains 14 residues. The CDR3 region is CASSQDGFNTEAFF. The CDR3 DNA follows: TGTGCCAGCAGCCAGGACGGCTTTAACACTGAAGCTTTCTTT.

The V and J genes are TRBV20-1 and TRBJ2-5; D is uncertain. This CDR3 is built from 14 residues. The V and J ends lost 0 bases and 4 bases respectively, with 12 bases between them. Germline assignment: CDR1 DFQATT and CDR2 SNEGSKA (reference sequence). DNA of the CDR3: TGCAGTGCTAGAGATCAATTGGGCGCAGAGACCCAGTACTTC. Translated: CSARDQLGAETQYF.

The chain links TRBV6-9 to TRBJ1-2, with a possible D match to TRBD1 (5 bases). CDR3 length: 12 residues. Germline V gene data show CDR1 as MNHGY and CDR2 as SVAAGI. Trimming removed 4 bases from V and 6 bases from J, with 9 bases in between. The CDR3 DNA reads TGTGCCAGCAGTTCAGACAGTAATGGCTACACCTTC. Protein sequence: CASSSDSNGYTF.

This clonotype was seen only a few times. The rearrangement joins TRBV7-3 to TRBJ1-1; D gene ambiguous. The CDR3 runs to 14 residues. Trimming took 2 bases from V and 1 from J, leaving 8 bases between them. Looked up from germline, CDR1 is SGHTA and CDR2 is FQGTGA. The CDR3 loop reads CASSLDPANTEAFF. The CDR3 DNA follows: TGTGCCAGCAGCTTAGACCCGGCGAACACTGAAGCTTTCTTT. Full variable domain (outside the CDR3, taken from reference TRBV7-3 and TRBJ1-1): GAGVSQTPSNKVTEKGKYVELRCDPISGHTALYWYRQSLGQGPEFLIYFQGTGAADDSGLPNDRFFAVRPEGSVSTLKIQRTERGDSAVYLCASSLDPANTEAFFGQGTRLTVV.

The chain employs TRBV27 and TRBJ2-5; D not certain. Germline V gene sequence: CDR1 MNHEY, CDR2 SMNVEV (reference sequence). V was shortened by 9 bases and J by 4 bases, with 18 bases between the two germline ends. CDR3 length equals 14 residues. CDR3 protein: CASRLLGYSETQYF. The CDR3 region has the DNA TGTGCCAGTAGACTCCTTGGCTACTCAGAGACCCAGTACTTC.

The CDR3 nucleotides are TGTGCCAGCAGTTTAGAGGGACACTTTAATGAAAAACTGTTTTTT. Residues: CASSLEGHFNEKLFF. The chain links TRBV12-3 or TRBV12-4 to TRBJ1-4, with TRBD1 as a possible D gene (6 bases). CDR3 length equals 15 residues. V was clipped by 1 base and J by 4 bases, with 10 bases between them.